The 18 T cell receptor beta chains presented below share a single source sample, sequenced in a study of T cells in Graves' hyperthyroidism and ophthalmopathy. RNA transcripts served as the template for amplifying TCR beta CDR3 regions. RT-PCR in the first round (using the HTBI primer set) targeted the TCR CDR3. TCRdb ran MiXCR on the multiplex PCR reads and lists one entry per CDR3 protein. The table records 500,000 to 650,000 distinct CDR3 sequences, 46% of them present only once. Sequenced sample: peripheral blood or thyroid tissue (not recorded which). Receptors were obtained from an adult woman with Graves' disease, either hyperthyroidism or ophthalmopathy (not recorded which).

In DNA, the CDR3 is TGTGCCAGCAGTAGCAGCCAGTCCTATGGCTACACCTTC. Protein sequence: CASSSSQSYGYTF. The chain uses TRBV28 and TRBJ1-2, with D unclear. V shed 5 bases and J shed 4 bases, with 11 bases lying between them. The CDR3 sequence is 13 residues long. The germline V gene encodes CDR1 MDHEN and CDR2 SYDVKM.

This chain links TRBV7-2 with TRBJ1-2; D possibly corresponds to TRBD1 (5 bases). The germline V and J ends were trimmed by 0 bases and 3 bases, with 11 bases remaining between them. The CDR3 is made up of 15 amino acids. The germline gives CDR1 SGHTA, CDR2 FQGNSA. The CDR3 coding sequence is TGTGCCAGCAGCTTAGCAAAGGGACCCGACTATGGCTACACCTTC. The encoded protein is CASSLAKGPDYGYTF.

CDR3 protein: CAIRQAGSNQPQHF. In DNA form, the CDR3 reads TGTGCCATCAGACAGGCGGGGAGCAATCAGCCCCAGCATTTT. This chain links TRBV10-3 with TRBJ1-5, with D perhaps matching TRBD1 (5 bases). Germline assignment: CDR1 ENHRY and CDR2 SYGVKD. V dropped 6 bases and J dropped 1 base, with 10 bases sitting between them. The length of the CDR3 is 14 residues.

In its sample, this clonotype was seen a few times. J is TRBJ1-1 and V is TRBV6-5; D unresolved. Trimming left V 2 bases short and J 4 bases short, with 11 bases between. Germline lookup yields CDR1 MNHEY and CDR2 SVGAGI. CDR3 length: 14 amino acids. CDR3 amino acids: CASSYLAGPTEAFF. CDR3 DNA: TGTGCCAGCAGTTACCTGGCGGGCCCCACTGAAGCTTTCTTT.

This chain uses TRBV29-1 with TRBJ1-1; a weak D match, TRBD1 (5 bases). CDR1 SQVTM and CDR2 ANQGSEA come from the germline V gene. The CDR3 totals 13 residues. V was trimmed by 8 bases and J by 8 bases, leaving 21 bases between them. The CDR3 loop is CSLEGTLRTEAFF. DNA of the CDR3: TGCAGCTTAGAGGGGACCCTAAGGACGGAAGCTTTCTTT.

This clonotype was seen repeatedly, ten times or more. The chain couples TRBV20-1 to TRBJ2-5; TRBD2 is a possible D gene (5 bases). V lost 5 bases, J lost 5 bases, and 12 bases lay in between. The CDR3 runs to 12 residues. Germline values: CDR1 DFQATT, CDR2 SNEGSKA (reference sequence). CDR3 loop: CSAVGSDETQYF. DNA of the CDR3: TGCAGTGCTGTGGGTAGCGATGAGACCCAGTACTTC.

This sequence joins TRBV12-3 or TRBV12-4 and TRBJ1-6; D gene uncertain. Trimming removed 5 bases from V and 6 bases from J, with 14 bases in between. The CDR3 is 15 residues long. This chain's CDR3 is CASSPARTANSPLHF. The CDR3 nucleotides read TGTGCCAGCAGTCCCGCTCGGACCGCTAATTCACCCCTCCACTTT.

In its sample, this clonotype was seen many times. This sequence joins TRBV7-2 and TRBJ2-7, with a tentative D call TRBD2 (6 bases). V was clipped by 9 bases and J by 7 bases, with 19 bases between them. This CDR3 is built from 13 residues. Germline V gene data show CDR1 as SGHTA and CDR2 as FQGNSA. The CDR3 is CASSGGGIIEQYF. The DNA for the CDR3 is TGTGCCAGTTCAGGAGGAGGGATCATAGAGCAGTACTTC.

The V call is TRBV7-9, the J call TRBJ2-5; D possibly corresponds to TRBD1 (6 bases). The germline CDR1 and CDR2 sequences are SEHNR and FQNEAQ (reference sequence). Trimming shortened V by 5 bases and J by 4 bases, and 20 bases separated the two germline ends. CDR3 length: 16 amino acids. Here the CDR3 reads CASSPPSGHPPETQYF. The CDR3 nucleotides are TGTGCCAGCAGCCCCCCTTCGGGACATCCACCAGAGACCCAGTACTTC.

The chain uses TRBV10-3 and TRBJ1-2, with D possibly matching TRBD1 (6 bases). CDR1 ENHRY and CDR2 SYGVKD come from the germline V gene. This CDR3 comprises 12 residues. Trimming shortened V by 5 bases and J by 7 bases, and 11 bases separated the two germline ends. CDR3 in amino acids: CAISNGGSGYTF. In DNA, the CDR3 is TGTGCCATCAGTAACGGGGGCTCTGGCTACACCTTC.

This clonotype has a count of ten or more. The V gene is TRBV9, the J gene TRBJ2-2, with TRBD2 matching 8 bases. Per germline, CDR1 SGDLS and CDR2 YYNGEE. The CDR3 contains 17 residues. V trimming: 0 bases; J trimming: 4 bases; junction bases outside the gene matches: 8. CDR3 nucleotide sequence: TGTGCCAGCAGCGTAGGGACGGGCGGGAGGTTCACCGGGGAGCTGTTTTTT. Protein sequence: CASSVGTGGRFTGELFF.

This clonotype appeared many times. Mismatch with germline at one junction end may stem from a read error. V gene TRBV5-1 combines with J gene TRBJ2-2, with no clear D. Germline V CDR1 and CDR2: SGHRS, YFSETQ. The CDR3 sequence is 10 residues long. As DNA, the CDR3 is TGTGCCAGCAGCAGTGGGGAGCTGTTTTTT. Translating gives CASSSGELFF.

This clonotype was counted at least ten times. The chain links TRBV3-1 to TRBJ1-6, with no clear D. Germline V gene sequence: CDR1 LGHDT, CDR2 YNNKEL (reference sequence). With 0 bases removed from V and 6 bases from J, the gap between germline ends came to 9 bases. The length of the CDR3 is 15 residues. CDR3 DNA: TGTGCCAGCAGCCAAGACACTTGGGGTAATTCACCCCTCCACTTT. This translates into CASSQDTWGNSPLHF.

This clonotype was counted only a few times. The rearrangement joins TRBV9 to TRBJ2-7; 7 nucleotides align to TRBD1. The CDR3 is made up of 16 amino acids. Germline assignment: CDR1 SGDLS and CDR2 YYNGEE. Trimming took 0 bases from V and 3 from J; bases not matched to a gene: 9. The CDR3 DNA is TGTGCCAGCAGCGTAGGAGAAGGGGGCACTCTCTACGAGCAGTACTTC. Protein sequence: CASSVGEGGTLYEQYF.

This clonotype was picked up many times. V usage is TRBV2 and J usage is TRBJ2-5; 9 positions agree with TRBD2. CDR1 SNHLY and CDR2 FYNNEI come from the germline V gene. V trimming: 1 base; J trimming: 5 bases; junction bases outside the gene matches: 5. The length of the CDR3 is 15 residues. The CDR3 protein is CASSEGAGGIETQYF. In DNA, the CDR3 is TGTGCCAGCAGTGAAGGCGCGGGAGGGATTGAGACCCAGTACTTC.

The V call is TRBV28, the J call TRBJ1-2; a weak D match, TRBD1 (6 bases). The V and J ends lost 6 bases and 8 bases respectively, with 16 bases between them. The V gene's germline CDR1 is MDHEN and CDR2 SYDVKM. The length of the CDR3 is 13 residues. The CDR3 reads CASRLNNRDGYTF. The CDR3 region has the DNA TGTGCCAGCAGGCTTAATAACAGGGACGGCTACACCTTC.

This clonotype was counted at least ten times. The chain is built from TRBV29-1 and TRBJ1-2; possible D gene TRBD1, 5 bases. V was trimmed by 7 bases and J by 6 bases, leaving 12 bases between them. The V gene's germline CDR1 is SQVTM and CDR2 ANQGSEA. The CDR3 has 11 residues. CDR3 residues: CSGRGGDGYTF. CDR3 bases: TGCAGCGGCCGGGGGGGGGATGGCTACACCTTC.

Details on this clonotype: Possible read error: a much larger clone is one base away. The V call is TRBV11-2, the J call TRBJ2-5; 13 nucleotides agree with TRBD2. V shed 5 bases, J shed 5 bases, and the junction held 11 bases outside the gene matches. CDR3 length equals 17 residues. Germline V CDR1 and CDR2: SGHAT, FQNNGV. The CDR3 sequence is CASSPDGGLAGRETQYF. CDR3 DNA: TGTGCCAGCAGCCCCGATGGGGGACTAGCGGGAAGGGAGACCCAGTACTTC.